The T cell receptor beta chain described here comes from a study of blood T cell repertoires in COVID-19. Study as a whole: The analysed material was cDNA or gDNA that came from T cells, B-cell-depleted T cells, or PBMCs.

Here immunoSEQ multiplex PCR was the method, and the copy in TCRdb shows in-frame clones only, minus some. This table has 140,000 to 150,000 clones, roughly 75% appearing once. V trimming: 5 bases; J trimming: 4 bases; junction bases outside the gene matches: 4. CDR1 is SGHNT and CDR2 is YENEEA in the germline V gene. The CDR3 has 13 amino acids. Clinical history reported by participants formed the basis on which cohorts were assigned. Each recovered donor of Cohort 3 presented with two negative PCRs, clearance, or symptom resolution. The chain has TRBV11-3 and TRBJ2-5; TRBD1 matches at 7 bases. The sample taken for sequencing was PBMCs or T cells enriched from blood (not recorded which). The TCR sequence derives from a woman between 50 and 59 years old who had recovered from COVID-19. CDR3 sequence reads: CASSVTGSETQYF. CDR3 bases: TGTGCCAGCAGCGTGACAGGGTCAGAGACCCAGTACTTC. The full variable domain, completed using reference TRBV11-3 and TRBJ2-5, is EAGVVQSPRYKIIEKKQPVAFWCNPISGHNTLYWYLQNLGQGPELLIRYENEEAVDDSQLPKDRFSAERLKGVDSTLKIQPAELGDSAVYLCASSVTGSETQYFGPGTRLLVL.